This T cell receptor beta chain was recovered during a study of cytomegalovirus exposure and HLA in healthy donors. V was clipped by 2 bases and J by 4 bases; unmatched bases: 10. The CDR3 sequence is 18 residues long. Germline-derived CDR1 and CDR2 are SGHTA and FQGTGA. PCR used 60 Vbeta primers and 13 Jbeta primers. Sequenced by immunoSEQ multiplex PCR; TCRdb stores in-frame clones only, minus some. The sample comprises around 99,000 clones, roughly 80% of which are singletons, and approximately 3.5% rests with the top ten. The V call is TRBV7-3, the J call TRBJ2-3, with 12 bases matching TRBD2. Specimen: PBMCs. The sequence was collected from a man aged 35-49 years in good health and CMV-seronegative. CDR3 nucleotide sequence: TGTGCCAGCAGCTTAGGGGCTAGCGGGGGGGCAGGGGCAGATACGCAGTATTTT. It translates to CASSLGASGGAGADTQYF.